This T cell receptor (beta chain) is from a study of identical twins. Overall study findings and caveats: Cord blood beta clonotypes present at high abundance carried fewer insertions; no such pattern appeared in memory repertoires.

This clonotype was counted only a few times. Its antigen is still unknown. All donors were healthy Caucasians. TCRdb re-derived calls from the 5' RACE reads in MiXCR, one entry per CDR3 protein. This sample has 690,000 or so distinct CDR3 sequences; roughly 8% occur once, and the top ten carry 0.98%. The V end was cut by 0 bases, the J end by 7 bases, with 17 bases between. Germline lookup yields CDR1 DFQATT and CDR2 SNEGSKA (reference sequence). The CDR3 is 15 amino acids. These data were also reused for a study on yellow fever vaccine responses in identical twins.

Sequencing was carried out using PBMCs. The chain is built from TRBV20-1 and TRBJ2-3, with a weak D call TRBD2 (7 bases). The source is a woman in her late teens or twenties in good health. In nucleotides, the CDR3 is TGCAGTGCTAGAGATAGTTCGGGGGGCCTAAATACGCAGTATTTT. Its translation: CSARDSSGGLNTQYF.